This T cell receptor beta chain was captured in a study of cytomegalovirus exposure and HLA in healthy donors. Study-level points and caveats: Follow-up analysis later connected one missense variant in DCLRE1C with trimming of TCR beta V- and J-genes.

It was with 60 Vbeta and 13 Jbeta primers that the PCR ran. Measured with immunoSEQ multiplex PCR; TCRdb has only the in-frame clones, and not every one. The data hold about 89,000 clones, with around 85% observed a single time. With respect to this clone: What it recognizes is unknown.

V trimming: 4 bases; J trimming: 0 bases; junction bases outside the gene matches: 7. Germline V lookup: CDR1 SGHRS, CDR2 YFSETQ. CDR3 length: 16 residues. This rearrangement joins TRBV5-1 to TRBJ2-1; 7 nucleotides match TRBD1. Sequencing was performed on PBMCs. The TCR was taken from a man aged 35 to 55 in good health and CMV-seropositive. The CDR3 DNA is TGCGCCAGCAGCATCAACAGGGGAAGCTCCTACAATGAGCAGTTCTTC. It specifies CASSINRGSSYNEQFF.